This TCR beta chain was sequenced during a study of blood T cell repertoires in COVID-19. Membership in each cohort depended on participant-reported clinical history. In the authors' workflow: Researchers report that nucleated cell counts were estimated from reference gene primer amplification. Generated by immunoSEQ multiplex PCR, the TCRdb table keeps only in-frame clones and is missing some. That table gives V, J and clone size, and the DNA gave D and trimming. The sample lists roughly 220,000 clones, roughly 89% occurring once. V was clipped by 3 bases and J by 3 bases, with 11 bases between them. CDR1 and CDR2 (germline): LNHDA, SQIVND (reference sequence). This CDR3 has 14 residues.

Sequenced: PBMCs or T cells enriched from blood (not recorded which). The receptor comes from a woman aged 40 to 50 with acute COVID-19. V gene TRBV19 combines with J gene TRBJ1-2, with D uncertain. The CDR3 DNA reads as TGTGCCAGTAGTATGTTGGGCAGCTACTATGGCTACACCTTC. Translation gives CASSMLGSYYGYTF.